This TCR beta chain was identified in a study of somatic mutations in cytotoxic T cells in rheumatoid arthritis (dated by TCRdb to the late 2010s). Concerning the study at large: Some V beta antibody-stained T-cell populations were flow-sorted on a FACSAria II or Sony SH800 at nearly 100% purity, and sorted V beta1+ cells also underwent TCRB sequencing. TCRB deep sequencing was performed for some 60 rheumatoid arthritis patients and around 22 healthy controls. Whether expanded CD8+ T-cell clones in untreated, newly diagnosed rheumatoid arthritis carry somatic mutations was the study question, and clonality was characterized with TCRB deep sequencing. The median ages of the patient and control groups were essentially identical.

Based on the germline V gene (reference sequence), the CDR1 and CDR2 sequences are MNHEY and SMNVEV. From cysteine to phenylalanine, the CDR3 is 12 amino acids long. Here the CDR3 DNA is all that survives: 36 bases in frame from base 1. V and J lose 6 bases and 8 bases, and a span of 13 bases separates them. Remarks on this clone: Its target antigen remains unknown. Base qualities are not recorded, but no much larger clone differs from it by a single base.

With a median age of 56 years (range about 21-75) and around 50% female, the healthy controls consisted of about 21 blood donors whose buffy coats were used. On an AutoMACS, CD4+ and CD8+ cells were isolated via positive magnetic bead selection, and their purity was verified by flow cytometry. Peripheral blood mononuclear cells were obtained using density gradient separation with Ficoll-Paque PLUS. DNA from CD4-enriched, CD8-enriched or PBMC samples was extracted using Nucleospin Tissue or Tissue XS kits and then quantified on a Qubit 2.0 fluorometer. The immunoSEQ assay was applied to genomic DNA for TCRB CDR3 sequencing. For the original study's pipeline: Only productive TCRB rearrangements were included in the analyses. Clonality was expressed as a Shannon entropy-based productive clonality index, with each clone defined by a unique TCRB CDR3 sequence. To calculate repertoire overlap between two samples, the template counts of each clone were considered relative to each sample's total templates. Flow cytometry-measured V-gene usage correlated with V-gene usage from TCRB sequencing, with a Spearman r of more than 0.6. Here the immuneACCESS table is served through TCRdb, limited to in-frame sequences with V and J called. Missing clones are a known gap in these copies; in checked studies unresolved V genes cover under half, and the rest lacks a known reason. The V and J calls and clone size are taken from that table; D and trimming were inferred from the DNA. In this sample the table shows tens of thousands of clones, under 90% of which occur a single time. The top ten clones comprise approximately 3.2% of the sample.

Here is what the overall study found, with its caveats: Viral specificity could not be ruled out by absence from virus-specific databases, and the antigen targets of the expanded CD8+ clones remained unknown. The slight underrepresentation of TRBV07 in patients was not corrected for multiple comparisons. In about an eighth of the roughly 60 patients the largest CD8+ clone exceeded 20% of CD8+ cells, and several identical CD8+ TCRB sequences were shared between blood and synovial fluid. CD8+ T-cell clonality in rheumatoid arthritis patients was not significantly different from that in age-matched healthy controls. Healthy controls showed no age-related increase in CD8+ clonality, whereas patients did (Spearman r of about 0.53).

This TCR came from a man in his forties in good health. The sequenced material came from CD8+ T cells sorted from blood. The chain uses TRBV27 and TRBJ1-2; the D gene identity is not certain. The CDR3 loop reads CASRLGGGGYTF. The DNA sequence reads TGTGCCAGCAGACTTGGCGGTGGAGGCTACACCTTC.